This is a list of T cell receptor beta chains from one sample in a study of cytomegalovirus exposure and HLA in healthy donors. Data came from immunoSEQ multiplex PCR; TCRdb stores just in-frame clones and leaves some out. Of more than 80,000 clones listed, 65% to 75% are singletons. The specimen sequenced was PBMCs. The origin of the receptors is a female donor in good health and CMV-seronegative. Both conserved end residues are part of each CDR3. The D gene is left open where the match is weak. Clone size appears in some rows only: once, few, many, or a class for an expanded clone.

d_call	j_call	v_call	clone_size	cdr3_aa	cdr3_nt
NA	TRBJ2-3	TRBV5-1	NA	CASSFGRGELSSDTQYF	TGCGCCAGCAGCTTTGGGCGTGGGGAGTTGAGCTCAGATACGCAGTATTTT
NA	TRBJ2-2	TRBV5-1	NA	CASRNTGELFF	TGCGCCAGCCGGAACACCGGGGAGCTGTTTTTT
NA	TRBJ2-2	TRBV2	once	CASNPTRTGELFF	TGTGCCAGCAATCCGACTAGAACCGGGGAGCTGTTTTTT
TRBD2	TRBJ2-1	TRBV11-2	NA	CASSSRAGSYNEQFF	TGTGCCAGCAGCTCCCGAGCGGGAAGTTACAATGAGCAGTTCTTC
TRBD1	TRBJ2-3	TRBV5-4	NA	CATSDRGPDTQYF	TGTGCCACGAGTGACAGGGGGCCCGATACGCAGTATTTT
NA	TRBJ2-7	TRBV30	NA	CARSPQGGNEQYF	TGTGCCCGATCCCCACAGGGGGGGAACGAGCAGTACTTC
TRBD1	TRBJ1-5	TRBV5-4	few	CASSFGRGGNQPQHF	TGTGCCAGCAGCTTTGGCAGGGGGGGCAATCAGCCCCAGCATTTT
TRBD1	TRBJ1-1	TRBV11-2	NA	CASRPTGGRAFF	TGTGCCAGCAGACCGACAGGGGGCCGAGCTTTCTTT
NA	TRBJ2-3	TRBV5-1	few	CASSLAGGHTDTQYF	TGCGCCAGCAGCTTGGCGGGGGGCCACACAGATACGCAGTATTTT
NA	TRBJ1-4	TRBV28	NA	CASSFDKEEKLFF	TGTGCCAGCAGTTTCGACAAAGAAGAAAAACTGTTTTTT